Included here is one TCR beta chain sequence, with context. As yet, its antigen is unknown. The source of the sample is a study of regulatory T cells in long-lasting Graves disease. Across the whole study: The study enrolled newly diagnosed Graves' patients on antithyroid drugs under 3 months. Study-level results: Persistent patients had a count of shared public clonotypes (approximately 3,000) that exceeded that of new patients (around 970).

The CDR3 runs to 14 residues. The germline V gene encodes CDR1 DFQATT and CDR2 SNEGSKA (reference sequence). V was clipped by 1 base and J by 10 bases; unmatched bases: 6. Arm-PCR of CDR3 regions and iRepertoire HTBI primers were the basis on which TCR beta libraries were built. Using its own MiXCR run on the multiplex PCR reads, TCRdb lists one record per CDR3 protein. The data show roughly 610,000 distinct CDR3 sequences, 15% to 20% seen once. Time point described: newly diagnosed GD, antithyroid drugs for less than 3 months. With RNA extracted from PBMCs as input, the TCR library was made. These sequences were also reported in another study, on T cells in Graves' hyperthyroidism and ophthalmopathy. That paper notes: Thyroid ultrasound, orbital computed tomography, clinical symptoms, and serum thyroxine and TRAb underpinned diagnoses.

The chain combines TRBV20-1 with TRBJ2-1; TRBD2 agrees at 11 bases. The sequenced sample was peripheral blood mononuclear cells (PBMCs), obtained at new diagnosis, from a patient treated with antithyroid drugs. The source is a woman under 40 with Graves disease. The CDR3 DNA follows: TGCAGTGCTAGAGTAGTAGCGGGAGGGACAGAGCAGTTCTTC. Translating it yields CSARVVAGGTEQFF.